The count of the clone carrying this T cell receptor beta chain is one. No antigen is known for it. The treatment is: oral pan-JAK inhibitor, 5-10 mg twice daily. Extracted from the samples, RNA was reverse transcribed into cDNA to serve as the sequencing template. Profiled with immunoSEQ multiplex PCR; TCRdb holds only in-frame clones, not every one. The sample lists about 180,000 clones, less than 75% seen once, with approximately 16% in the top ten. These data originate in a study of CD8+ T cells in alopecia areata. Study information: Treated patients received oral tofacitinib, 5 to 10 mg twice daily. Patients given treatment had severity scored by the percentage of scalp area affected. Notes on the study in general: Clonality exceeded that of normal scalp in lesional scalp, most notably in alopecia totalis/universalis. Many expanded lesional clones remained in scalp and blood on tofacitinib.

Germline V gives CDR1 SGHDN, CDR2 FVKESK. Unmatched junction bases numbered 3, after V lost 3 bases and J lost 1 base. This CDR3 comprises 16 residues. The receptor comes from a human donor with alopecia areata. Sequenced material: CD4+ T cells sorted from blood, taken between weeks 55 and 70, from a patient treated with tofacitinib. The chain carries TRBV14 and TRBJ2-5, with 12 bases matching TRBD2. CDR3 residues: CASSHGLAGSQETQYF. The DNA for the CDR3 is TGTGCCAGCAGCCACGGACTAGCGGGGAGCCAAGAGACCCAGTACTTC.